These 30 T cell receptor beta chains originate from one sample sequenced in a study of blood T cell repertoires in COVID-19. Assay used: immunoSEQ multiplex PCR; TCRdb lists only in-frame clones, some missing. The table has some 190,000 clones, roughly 89% seen once. The sample taken for sequencing was PBMCs or T cells enriched from blood (not recorded which). These receptors were collected from a woman in her thirties or forties with acute COVID-19.

The chain uses TRBV5-4 and TRBJ2-3, with 11 bases matching TRBD2. Germline V lookup: CDR1 SGHNT, CDR2 YYREEE (reference sequence). Trimming at V came to 3 bases and at J to 5 bases, leaving 5 bases not matched to a gene. The length of the CDR3 is 15 residues. CDR3 nucleotides: TGTGCCAGCAGCTCCGGACTAGCGGGTAGAGATACGCAGTATTTT. Its protein is CASSSGLAGRDTQYF.

V usage is TRBV30 and J usage is TRBJ1-3; 8 positions match TRBD1. Germline loops: CDR1 GTSNPN, CDR2 SVGIG (reference sequence). The V gene end was trimmed by 3 bases and the J gene end by 3 bases; junction bases not matched to a gene: 4. This CDR3 region has 14 residues. The CDR3 loop reads CAWSADRVGNTIYF. The CDR3 DNA sequence: TGTGCCTGGAGCGCGGACAGGGTTGGAAACACCATATATTTT.

This clone was observed once. J is TRBJ2-3 and V is TRBV11-3; 7 bases are a match to TRBD2. Germline V lookup: CDR1 SGHNT, CDR2 YENEEA. Unmatched junction bases numbered 7, after V lost 1 base and J lost 6 bases. The CDR3 contains 15 residues. CDR3 nucleotide sequence: TGTGCCAGCAGCTTAGGAGGGGAGGGAGCCGATACGCAGTATTTT. This sequence encodes CASSLGGEGADTQYF. Together with reference TRBV11-3 and TRBJ2-3, the CDR3 gives the full variable domain: EAGVVQSPRYKIIEKKQPVAFWCNPISGHNTLYWYLQNLGQGPELLIRYENEEAVDDSQLPKDRFSAERLKGVDSTLKIQPAELGDSAVYLCASSLGGEGADTQYFGPGTRLTVL.

The chain carries TRBV28 and TRBJ1-5, with D possibly matching TRBD1 (5 bases). The germline V gene encodes CDR1 MDHEN and CDR2 SYDVKM. The V gene lost 3 bases and the J gene lost 0 bases, with 6 bases spanning the gap. The CDR3 is 14 amino acids. CDR3 in DNA: TGTGCCAGCAGTTTCGACAGTAGCAATCAGCCCCAGCATTTT. This translates into CASSFDSSNQPQHF.

The V call is TRBV5-4, the J call TRBJ2-1, with TRBD2 matching 8 bases. CDR1 SGHNT and CDR2 YYREEE come from the germline V gene (reference sequence). The CDR3 has 15 amino acids. V trimming: 3 bases; J trimming: 3 bases; junction bases outside the gene matches: 5. The CDR3 sequence: CASSSGLADYNEQFF. The CDR3 DNA reads as TGTGCCAGCAGCTCAGGACTAGCCGACTACAATGAGCAGTTCTTC. The variable domain in full, completed from reference TRBV5-4 and TRBJ2-1, reads ETGVTQSPTHLIKTRGQQVTLRCSSQSGHNTVSWYQQALGQGPQFIFQYYREEENGRGNFPPRFSGLQFPNYSSELNVNALELDDSALYLCASSSGLADYNEQFFGPGTRLTVL.

V gene TRBV30 combines with J gene TRBJ1-6; TRBD1 is a possible D gene (6 bases). The V and J ends lost 1 base and 5 bases respectively, with 9 bases between them. The CDR3 is made up of 14 amino acids. From germline, CDR1 is GTSNPN and CDR2 SVGIG (reference sequence). As DNA, the CDR3 is TGTGCCTGGAGTGGGGGGCGGGATAATTCACCCCTCCACTTT. Translating gives CAWSGGRDNSPLHF.

The chain combines TRBV19 with TRBJ1-5; D is uncertain. This CDR3 spans 15 amino acids. The V gene's germline CDR1 is LNHDA and CDR2 SQIVND (reference sequence). The germline V and J ends were trimmed by 3 bases and 7 bases, with 16 bases remaining between them. The CDR3 DNA reads TGTGCCAGTAGTATTACGGGGTTAACACGACAGCCCCAGCATTTT. Amino acid sequence: CASSITGLTRQPQHF.

The chain links TRBV19 to TRBJ2-1, with D possibly being TRBD2 (5 bases). The CDR3 covers 12 residues. Trimming removed 6 bases at V and 7 bases at J, with 10 bases between. Per germline, CDR1 LNHDA and CDR2 SQIVND (reference sequence). CDR3: CASSFGSNEQFF. CDR3 nucleotides: TGTGCCAGTAGCTTTGGGAGTAATGAGCAGTTCTTC. Together with reference TRBV19 and TRBJ2-1, the CDR3 gives the full variable domain: DGGITQSPKYLFRKEGQNVTLSCEQNLNHDAMYWYRQDPGQGLRLIYYSQIVNDFQKGDIAEGYSVSREKKESFPLTVTSAQKNPTAFYLCASSFGSNEQFFGPGTRLTVL.

V is TRBV11-2 and J is TRBJ2-2; no definite D call. In germline, CDR1 is SGHAT, CDR2 FQNNGV. The CDR3 length is 17 residues. V lost 4 bases and J lost 1, with 16 bases in between. CDR3 loop: CASSSSGWVQNTGELFF. CDR3 sequence (DNA): TGTGCCAGCAGCTCCTCAGGTTGGGTCCAGAACACCGGGGAGCTGTTTTTT.

The chain links TRBV25-1 to TRBJ1-4; 7 nucleotides align to TRBD1. Trimming at V came to 5 bases and at J to 8 bases, leaving 8 bases not matched to a gene. The CDR3 runs to 14 residues. Germline loops: CDR1 MGHDK, CDR2 SYGVNS. The CDR3 loop is CASSWTGPGEKLFF. CDR3 sequence (DNA): TGTGCCAGCAGTTGGACAGGTCCAGGGGAAAAACTGTTTTTT.

The chain uses TRBV15 and TRBJ1-4; D may be TRBD1 (6 bases). This CDR3 is built from 16 residues. The ends were cut back, 5 bases at V and 0 bases at J, with 13 bases in the middle. CDR1 and CDR2 from the germline V gene are LNHNV and YYDKDF (reference sequence). The CDR3 coding sequence is TGTGCCACCAGCCGTACAGGGCGAGCAACTAATGAAAAACTGTTTTTT. It codes for CATSRTGRATNEKLFF.

The chain uses TRBV7-9 and TRBJ2-7; 8 bases agree with TRBD1. V lost 3 bases and J lost 2; bases outside the gene matches: 12. The CDR3 has 17 residues. Germline V gene data show CDR1 as SEHNR and CDR2 as FQNEAQ (reference sequence). The CDR3 loop reads CASSFLPQDRVPYEQYF. For the CDR3, the DNA is TGTGCCAGCAGCTTCTTGCCGCAGGACAGGGTTCCCTACGAGCAGTACTTC.

The chain has TRBV7-3 and TRBJ2-3, with D possibly being TRBD2 (5 bases). The CDR3 has 16 amino acids. Germline V gene data show CDR1 as SGHTA and CDR2 as FQGTGA. V was trimmed by 2 bases and J by 6 bases, leaving 18 bases between them. CDR3 DNA: TGTGCCAGCAGCTTAGCGGGCCGGGGAGTCGGGGATACGCAGTATTTT. Translating gives CASSLAGRGVGDTQYF.

This clone was picked up a small number of times. The J gene is TRBJ1-1, the V gene TRBV10-3, with D tentatively TRBD1 (6 bases). This CDR3 has 13 residues. Germline CDR1 ENHRY, CDR2 SYGVKD. Trimming took off 8 bases at V and 1 base at J, with 11 bases between the two ends. The CDR3 protein is CAIGRDKNTEAFF. Written as DNA, the CDR3 is TGTGCCATCGGTCGGGACAAGAACACTGAAGCTTTCTTT.

The chain links TRBV12-1 to TRBJ1-2; no check of the table's D call, TRBD1, against the DNA was made. TRBV12-1 is labeled a pseudogene. The CDR3 sequence is 16 residues long. The CDR3 region has the DNA TGTGCCAGCAGCTTTGCTAAGGCAGGGCCACGGTATGGCTACACCTTC. Its translation is CASSFAKAGPRYGYTF.

V usage is TRBV7-3 and J usage is TRBJ1-2; D uncertain. Germline loops: CDR1 SGHTA, CDR2 FQGTGA. The CDR3 sequence is 13 residues long. V lost 1 base and J 4 bases, leaving 7 bases between the germline ends. The CDR3 is CASSLNPGYGYTF. The DNA for the CDR3 is TGTGCCAGCAGCTTAAACCCGGGCTATGGCTACACCTTC.

The J gene is TRBJ2-4, the V gene TRBV7-9; 9 bases are shared with TRBD1. The CDR3 runs 15 residues. Trimming at V came to 5 bases and at J to 1 base, leaving 3 bases not matched to a gene. Germline V gene sequence: CDR1 SEHNR, CDR2 FQNEAQ (reference sequence). CDR3 DNA: TGTGCCAGCAGCGGGACAGGGTACGCCAAAAACATTCAGTACTTC. Amino acid sequence: CASSGTGYAKNIQYF.

The gene calls are TRBV27 and TRBJ1-5, with D possibly TRBD1 on 5 matching bases. Per the germline V gene, CDR1 is MNHEY and CDR2 is SMNVEV (reference sequence). V lost 1 base, J lost 5 bases, and 21 bases lay in between. The CDR3 length is 18 residues. The CDR3 sequence: CASSLFVPGKRLDQPQHF. The CDR3 region has the DNA TGTGCCAGCAGTTTATTCGTCCCAGGGAAAAGATTGGATCAGCCCCAGCATTTT.

J is TRBJ2-3 and V is TRBV7-2; 10 positions match TRBD2. V gave up 5 bases and J gave up 2 bases; unmatched junction bases: 1. CDR3 length: 14 residues. Germline assignment: CDR1 SGHTA and CDR2 FQGNSA. CDR3 sequence (DNA): TGTGCCAGCAGCACTAGCGGGGCCACAGATACGCAGTATTTT. Protein sequence: CASSTSGATDTQYF.

The chain joins TRBV4-1 to TRBJ1-2, with 7 positions matching TRBD1. Germline CDR1 MGHRA, CDR2 YSYEKL. V lost 0 bases to trimming and J lost 7 bases; unmatched junction nucleotides: 11. The length of the CDR3 is 16 residues. As DNA, the CDR3 is TGCGCCAGCAGCCAAGATCTGGGTCCAGGGGGTAGTGGCTACACCTTC. Protein sequence: CASSQDLGPGGSGYTF.

The chain employs TRBV12-5 and TRBJ2-1; 9 bases are a match to TRBD2. The V and J ends lost 4 bases and 4 bases, in that order; junction bases with no gene match: 8. Germline values: CDR1 LGHNT, CDR2 FRNRAP. This CDR3 has 16 amino acids. The CDR3 nucleotides are TGTGCTAGTGGTTCCCCAGCTAGCGGGAAATACAATGAGCAGTTCTTC. Translated, it gives CASGSPASGKYNEQFF.

The rearrangement links TRBV5-4 to TRBJ2-7, with 7 bases matching TRBD2. V shed 0 bases, J shed 2 bases, and the junction held 2 bases outside the gene matches. The CDR3 totals 14 residues. Germline-derived CDR1 and CDR2 are SGHNT and YYREEE (reference sequence). For the CDR3, the DNA is TGTGCCAGCAGCTTGGGCGGGGGAACCTACGAGCAGTACTTC. Its protein product is CASSLGGGTYEQYF.

The rearrangement links TRBV20-1 to TRBJ2-7; no definite D call. V lost 3 bases and J 1 base, leaving 13 bases between the germline ends. In germline, CDR1 is DFQATT, CDR2 SNEGSKA (reference sequence). This CDR3 is built from 14 residues. The CDR3 is CSASEALRSYEQYF. As DNA, the CDR3 is TGCAGTGCTAGTGAAGCCCTCAGGTCCTACGAGCAGTACTTC.

This rearrangement joins TRBV29-1 to TRBJ2-7, with D maybe TRBD2 (5 bases). CDR1 SQVTM and CDR2 ANQGSEA come from the germline V gene. V shed 6 bases and J shed 9 bases, with 18 bases lying between them. This CDR3 comprises 12 residues. As DNA, the CDR3 is TGCAGCGTGGAGGTGGGCGGCTCGTCGCAGTACTTC. Encoded protein: CSVEVGGSSQYF.

V and J are TRBV5-1 and TRBJ2-7; 10 nucleotides line up with TRBD1. This CDR3 has 15 amino acids. Unmatched junction bases numbered 3, after V lost 0 bases and J lost 3 bases. CDR1 and CDR2 from the germline V gene are SGHRS and YFSETQ. The CDR3 region has the DNA TGCGCCAGCAGCTTGGGGGGACAGGGGATCTACGAGCAGTACTTC. Encoded protein: CASSLGGQGIYEQYF.

The chain couples TRBV6-5 to TRBJ2-2, with D maybe TRBD2 (5 bases). Trimming stripped 7 bases from V and 7 bases from J, with 13 bases between. Germline V gene data show CDR1 as MNHEY and CDR2 as SVGAGI. CDR3 length: 13 amino acids. The CDR3 sequence is CASIRGLSGELFF. CDR3 nucleotides: TGTGCCAGCATCCGGGGTCTCAGCGGGGAGCTGTTTTTT.

V is TRBV12-3 or TRBV12-4 and J is TRBJ2-7; the D gene is possibly TRBD2 (6 bases). There are 13 residues in the CDR3. Trimming left V 3 bases short and J 6 bases short, with 12 bases between. CDR3 sequence: CASSFREVGEQYF. Here the CDR3 DNA reads TGTGCCAGCAGTTTCAGGGAGGTCGGCGAGCAGTACTTC.

The rearrangement joins TRBV4-1 to TRBJ2-7, with 11 bases fitting TRBD2. V trimming: 3 bases; J trimming: 6 bases; junction bases outside the gene matches: 13. The germline V gene encodes CDR1 MGHRA and CDR2 YSYEKL. This CDR3 has 17 amino acids. CDR3 bases: TGCGCCAGCAGCCAGGCACTAGCGGGAGTAATGGGGGGCGAGCAGTACTTC. This sequence encodes CASSQALAGVMGGEQYF.

V gene TRBV9 combines with J gene TRBJ2-2; 9 bases are shared with TRBD1. The CDR3 consists of 16 residues. With 2 bases clipped from V and 5 bases from J, the junction kept 7 bases outside the gene matches. Germline assignment: CDR1 SGDLS and CDR2 YYNGEE. CDR3 loop: CASSVRTGELTGELFF. CDR3 in DNA: TGTGCCAGCAGCGTGCGGACAGGGGAATTAACCGGGGAGCTGTTTTTT.

V and J are TRBV5-1 and TRBJ2-7, with 10 bases fitting TRBD1. This CDR3 is 15 amino acids long. Germline V gives CDR1 SGHRS, CDR2 YFSETQ. J was trimmed by 6 bases and V by 3 bases; bases with no gene match: 9. The CDR3 DNA sequence: TGCGCCAGCAGCTCCGGACAGGGGGTTTTGGGCGAGCAGTACTTC. Its protein is CASSSGQGVLGEQYF.